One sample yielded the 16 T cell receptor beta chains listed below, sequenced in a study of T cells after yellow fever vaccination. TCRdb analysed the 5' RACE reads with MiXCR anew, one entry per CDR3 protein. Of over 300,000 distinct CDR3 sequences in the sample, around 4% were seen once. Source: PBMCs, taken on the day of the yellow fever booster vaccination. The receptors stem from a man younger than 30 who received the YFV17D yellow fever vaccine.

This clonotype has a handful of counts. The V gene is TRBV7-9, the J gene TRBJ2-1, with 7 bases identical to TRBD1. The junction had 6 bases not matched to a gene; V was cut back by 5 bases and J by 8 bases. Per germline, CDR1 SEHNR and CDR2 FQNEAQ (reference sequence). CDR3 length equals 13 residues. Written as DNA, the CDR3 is TGTGCCAGCAGCCAGACAGGGATAGATGAGCAGTTCTTC. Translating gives CASSQTGIDEQFF. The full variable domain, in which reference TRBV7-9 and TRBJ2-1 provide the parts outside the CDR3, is DTGVSQNPRHKITKRGQNVTFRCDPISEHNRLYWYRQTLGQGPEFLTYFQNEAQLEKSRLLSDRFSAERPKGSFSTLEIQRTEQGDSAMYLCASSQTGIDEQFFGPGTRLTVL.

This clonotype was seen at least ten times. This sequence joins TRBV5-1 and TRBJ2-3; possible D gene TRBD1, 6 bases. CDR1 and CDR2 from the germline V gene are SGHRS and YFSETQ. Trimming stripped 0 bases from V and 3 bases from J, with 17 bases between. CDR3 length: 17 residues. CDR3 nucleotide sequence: TGCGCCAGCAGCTTGGACCTCGGGACACTTTGGACAGATACGCAGTATTTT. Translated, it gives CASSLDLGTLWTDTQYF.

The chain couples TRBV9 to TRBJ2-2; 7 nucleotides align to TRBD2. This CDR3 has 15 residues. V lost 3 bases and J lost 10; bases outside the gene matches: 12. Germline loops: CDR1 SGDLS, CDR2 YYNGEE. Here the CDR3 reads CASSGDRLAEEELFF. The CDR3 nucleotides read TGTGCCAGCAGCGGGGATAGACTAGCAGAGGAGGAGCTGTTTTTT.

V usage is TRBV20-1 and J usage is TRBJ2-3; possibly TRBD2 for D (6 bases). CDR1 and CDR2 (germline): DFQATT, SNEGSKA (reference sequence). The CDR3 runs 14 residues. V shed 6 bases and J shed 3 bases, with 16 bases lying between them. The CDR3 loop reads CSAPRGARTDTQYF. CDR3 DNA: TGCAGTGCCCCGCGGGGCGCGAGGACAGATACGCAGTATTTT.

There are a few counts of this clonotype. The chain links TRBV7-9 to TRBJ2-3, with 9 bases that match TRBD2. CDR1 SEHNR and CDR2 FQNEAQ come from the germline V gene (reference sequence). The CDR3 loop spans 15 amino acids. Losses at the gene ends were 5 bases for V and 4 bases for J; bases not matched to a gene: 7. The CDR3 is CASSKPGLASDTQYF. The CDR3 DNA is TGTGCCAGCAGCAAACCGGGACTAGCCTCAGATACGCAGTATTTT.

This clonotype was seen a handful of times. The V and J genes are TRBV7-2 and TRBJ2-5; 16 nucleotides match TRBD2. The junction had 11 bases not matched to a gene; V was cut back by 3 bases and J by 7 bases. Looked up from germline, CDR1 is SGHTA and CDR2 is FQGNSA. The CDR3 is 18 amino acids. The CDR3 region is CASSLRGLAGGQVGTQYF. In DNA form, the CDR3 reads TGTGCCAGCAGCTTGAGGGGACTAGCGGGGGGGCAGGTTGGGACCCAGTACTTC.

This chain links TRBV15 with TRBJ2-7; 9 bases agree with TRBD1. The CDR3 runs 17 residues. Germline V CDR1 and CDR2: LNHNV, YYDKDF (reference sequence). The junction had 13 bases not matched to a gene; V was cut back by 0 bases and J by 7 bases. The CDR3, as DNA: TGTGCCACCAGCAGAGATCTGACCGGGACAGGGTCTCATGAGCAGTACTTC. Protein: CATSRDLTGTGSHEQYF.

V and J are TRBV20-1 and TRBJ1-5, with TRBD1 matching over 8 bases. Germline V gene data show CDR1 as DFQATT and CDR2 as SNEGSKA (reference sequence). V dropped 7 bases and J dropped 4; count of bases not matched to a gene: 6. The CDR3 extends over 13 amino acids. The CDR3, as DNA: TGCAGTGTTAGGACAGGGCGAAATCAGCCCCAGCATTTT. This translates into CSVRTGRNQPQHF.

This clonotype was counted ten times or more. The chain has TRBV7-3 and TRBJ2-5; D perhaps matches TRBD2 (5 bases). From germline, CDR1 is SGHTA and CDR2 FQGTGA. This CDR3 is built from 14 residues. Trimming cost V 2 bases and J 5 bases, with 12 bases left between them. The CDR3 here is CASSLVGTGETQYF. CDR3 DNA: TGTGCCAGCAGCTTAGTGGGCACGGGGGAGACCCAGTACTTC.

DNA of the CDR3: TGCGCCAGCAGCCAAGAACCCGGTTGGGCAGATACGCAGTATTTT. Translated: CASSQEPGWADTQYF. The chain combines TRBV4-1 with TRBJ2-3; D uncertain. V lost 0 bases, J lost 4 bases, and 11 bases lay in between. Germline CDR1 MGHRA, CDR2 YSYEKL. This CDR3 has 15 residues.

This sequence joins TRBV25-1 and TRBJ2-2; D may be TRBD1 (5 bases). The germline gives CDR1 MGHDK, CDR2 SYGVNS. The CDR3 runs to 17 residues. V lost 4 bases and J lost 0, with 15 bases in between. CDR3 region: CASSGYQQATNTGELFF. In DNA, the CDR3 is TGTGCCAGCAGTGGATACCAACAGGCCACGAACACCGGGGAGCTGTTTTTT.

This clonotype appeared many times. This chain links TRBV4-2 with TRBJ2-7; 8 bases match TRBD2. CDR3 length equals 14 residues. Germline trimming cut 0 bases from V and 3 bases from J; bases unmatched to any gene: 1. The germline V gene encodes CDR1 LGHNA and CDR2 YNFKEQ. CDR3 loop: CASSQEAGGYEQYF. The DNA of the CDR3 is TGTGCCAGCAGCCAAGAGGCGGGGGGCTACGAGCAGTACTTC.

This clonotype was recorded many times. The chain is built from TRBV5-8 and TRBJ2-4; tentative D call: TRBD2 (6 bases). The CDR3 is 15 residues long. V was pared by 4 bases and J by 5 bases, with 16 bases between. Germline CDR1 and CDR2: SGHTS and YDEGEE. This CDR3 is CASSLSGGDQNIQYF. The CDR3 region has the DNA TGTGCCAGCAGCCTTTCCGGGGGAGATCAAAACATTCAGTACTTC.

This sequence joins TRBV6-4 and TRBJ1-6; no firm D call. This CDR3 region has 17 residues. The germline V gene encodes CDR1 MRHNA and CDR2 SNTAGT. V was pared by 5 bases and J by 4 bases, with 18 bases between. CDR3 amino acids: CASSPLGEHPYNSPLHF. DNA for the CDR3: TGTGCCAGCAGTCCGCTCGGGGAGCACCCGTATAATTCACCCCTCCACTTT.

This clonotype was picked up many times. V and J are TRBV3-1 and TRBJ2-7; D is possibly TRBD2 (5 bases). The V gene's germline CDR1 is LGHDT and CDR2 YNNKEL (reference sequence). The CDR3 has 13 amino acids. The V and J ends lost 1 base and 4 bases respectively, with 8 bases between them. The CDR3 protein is CASSQAGSYEQYF. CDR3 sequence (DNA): TGTGCCAGCAGCCAAGCGGGATCGTACGAGCAGTACTTC.

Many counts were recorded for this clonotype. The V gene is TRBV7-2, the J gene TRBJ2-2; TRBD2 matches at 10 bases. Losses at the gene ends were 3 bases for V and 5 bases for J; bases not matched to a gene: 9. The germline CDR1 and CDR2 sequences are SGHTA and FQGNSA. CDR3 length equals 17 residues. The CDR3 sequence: CASSFAGTSVGTGELFF. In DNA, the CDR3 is TGTGCCAGCAGCTTCGCCGGGACTAGCGTAGGGACCGGGGAGCTGTTTTTT.